This TCR beta chain was observed in a study of PD-1 blockade in classical Hodgkin lymphoma. This clone has a single count. The antigen is not known. V was pared by 7 bases and J by 4 bases, with 6 bases of the junction left unmatched. This CDR3 has 15 amino acids. CDR1 and CDR2 from the germline V gene are SNHLY and FYNNEI. General observations from the study: The drivers behind the repertoire differences, possibly disease activity or prior therapy, remain undefined. Patients excluded were those beginning nivolumab under 1 year after ASCT.

Every patient was affected by relapse after autologous stem cell transplantation, while exposure to brentuximab vedotin was not uniform. The data were produced by immunoSEQ multiplex PCR, yet TCRdb's version contains in-frame clones alone and is incomplete. Of fewer than 30,000 clones listed, roughly 80% are singletons. The input for sequencing was peripheral blood mononuclear cells (PBMCs), taken before the second cycle of nivolumab. The origin of this receptor is a human donor with classical Hodgkin lymphoma. The chain recombines TRBV2 with TRBJ2-2; TRBD1 matches at 10 bases. The CDR3 protein is CASTRDRGGTGELFF. In DNA form, the CDR3 reads TGTGCCAGCACTAGGGACAGGGGTGGCACCGGGGAGCTGTTTTTT.